The entry that follows covers one T cell receptor beta chain sequence. Its antigen remains unknown. The source of the sample is a study of T-cell reconstitution after alpha-beta-depleted transplantation in children. Study findings and constraints: Several hundred expanded graft clones reportedly supplied alpha-beta T cells about two months after transplant. Elevated TCRbeta diversity at day 60 was traced, in some patients, to surviving recipient T cells and thymic progenitors. A year had passed since transplant, and T-cell counts and diversity by then came mostly from newly produced T cells.

V lost 1 base to trimming and J lost 6 bases, with 20 bases between them. This CDR3 is 17 amino acids long. The germline V gene encodes CDR1 SGHVS and CDR2 FQNEAQ. A TCRbeta library incorporating unique molecular identifiers was prepared. TCRdb independently ran MiXCR on the PCR reads; one entry per CDR3 protein. The table lists fewer than 750,000 distinct CDR3 sequences, 23% of them singletons. Sample: PBMCs, mostly from graft donor cells, taken 360 days after TCRalphabeta/CD19-depleted stem cell transplant. This TCR was sampled from a boy under two years old who had a stem cell transplant for acute myeloid leukemia, so the T cells may come from the graft donor. This chain joins TRBV7-8 and TRBJ2-3; D gene ambiguous. The CDR3 coding sequence is TGTGCCAGCAGCTTAGTTCAGGTCCTGATTTCTATTGATACGCAGTATTTT. Protein product: CASSLVQVLISIDTQYF.